This passage covers 7 T cell receptor beta chains from one sample sequenced in a study of monozygotic twins with inflammatory bowel disease. TCRdb reprocessed the 5' RACE reads and keeps a single row for each CDR3 protein, giving no DNA. The sample data list approximately 420,000 distinct CDR3 sequences. Sequenced: blood. These TCRs come from a human donor with ulcerative colitis or Crohn's disease, or a healthy co-twin of an affected twin (not recorded which).

The gene calls are TRBV2 and TRBJ2-1. The CDR3 is 13 amino acids. Germline V lookup: CDR1 SNHLY, CDR2 FYNNEI. The CDR3: CASSARTSNEQFF.

The chain joins TRBV7-7 to TRBJ2-3. Germline CDR1 and CDR2: SSHAT and FNYEAQ (reference sequence). CDR3 length: 15 residues. CDR3 region: CASRVHSKSTDTQYF.

The chain employs TRBV29-1 and TRBJ2-7; TCRdb calls TRBD1, which cannot be checked without DNA. In germline, CDR1 is SQVTM, CDR2 ANQGSEA. The CDR3 extends over 13 amino acids. CDR3 in amino acids: CSVGQGASVEQYF.

The CDR3 sequence is CATSDFAGAHNEQFF. The rearrangement links TRBV24-1 to TRBJ2-1. Per germline, CDR1 KGHDR and CDR2 SFDVKD. The CDR3 runs 15 residues.

The chain carries TRBV27 and TRBJ1-1. This CDR3 spans 15 amino acids. Germline loops: CDR1 MNHEY, CDR2 SMNVEV (reference sequence). The CDR3 is CASTRLGPLNTEAFF.

The chain is built from TRBV6-1 and TRBJ1-1. Germline V CDR1 and CDR2: MNHNS, SASEGT. The CDR3 totals 15 residues. CDR3 amino acids: CASSSLPHLNTEAFF.

The CDR3 is CASSQDLLGIVSNEKLFF. The chain uses TRBV4-2 and TRBJ1-4. The CDR3 loop spans 18 amino acids. In germline, CDR1 is LGHNA, CDR2 YNFKEQ.